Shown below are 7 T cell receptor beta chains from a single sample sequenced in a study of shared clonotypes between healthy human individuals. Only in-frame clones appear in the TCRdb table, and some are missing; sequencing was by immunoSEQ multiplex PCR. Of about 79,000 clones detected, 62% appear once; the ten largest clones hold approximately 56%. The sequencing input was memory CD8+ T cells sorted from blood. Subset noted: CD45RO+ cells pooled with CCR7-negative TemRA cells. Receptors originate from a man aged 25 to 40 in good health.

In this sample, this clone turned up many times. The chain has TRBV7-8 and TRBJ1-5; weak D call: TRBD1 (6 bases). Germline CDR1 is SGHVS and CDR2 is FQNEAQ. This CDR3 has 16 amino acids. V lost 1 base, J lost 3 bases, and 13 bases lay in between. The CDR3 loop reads CASSLGTDYPNQPQHF. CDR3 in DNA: TGTGCCAGCAGCTTAGGGACAGATTACCCCAATCAGCCCCAGCATTTT. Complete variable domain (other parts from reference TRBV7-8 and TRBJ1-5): GAGVSQSPRYKVAKRGQDVALRCDPISGHVSLFWYQQALGQGPEFLTYFQNEAQLDKSGLPSDRFFAERPEGSVSTLKIQRTQQEDSAVYLCASSLGTDYPNQPQHFGDGTRLSIL.

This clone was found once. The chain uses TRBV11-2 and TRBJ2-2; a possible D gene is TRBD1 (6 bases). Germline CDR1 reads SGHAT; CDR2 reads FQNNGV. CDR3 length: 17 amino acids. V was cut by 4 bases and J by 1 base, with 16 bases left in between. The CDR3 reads CASSSAGGTKNTGELFF. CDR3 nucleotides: TGTGCCAGCAGCTCCGCGGGTGGGACAAAGAACACCGGGGAGCTGTTTTTT. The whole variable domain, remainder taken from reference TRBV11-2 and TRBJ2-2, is EAGVAQSPRYKIIEKRQSVAFWCNPISGHATLYWYQQILGQGPKLLIQFQNNGVVDDSQLPKDRFSAERLKGVDSTLKIQPAKLEDSAVYLCASSSAGGTKNTGELFFGEGSRLTVL.

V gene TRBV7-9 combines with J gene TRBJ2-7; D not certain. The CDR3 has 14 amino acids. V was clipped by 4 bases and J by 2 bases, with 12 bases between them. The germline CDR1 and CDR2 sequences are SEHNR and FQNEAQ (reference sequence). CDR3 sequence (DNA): TGTGCCAGCAGCTCCGTCCAAGCGACCTACGAGCAGTACTTC. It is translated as CASSSVQATYEQYF.

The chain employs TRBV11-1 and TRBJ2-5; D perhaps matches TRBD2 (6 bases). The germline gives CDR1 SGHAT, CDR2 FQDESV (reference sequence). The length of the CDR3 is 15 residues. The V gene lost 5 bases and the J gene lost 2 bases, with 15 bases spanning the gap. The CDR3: CASSPRDVLQETQYF. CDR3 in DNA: TGTGCCAGCAGCCCGCGGGACGTCTTACAAGAGACCCAGTACTTC. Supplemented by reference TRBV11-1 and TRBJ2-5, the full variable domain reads EAEVAQSPRYKITEKSQAVAFWCDPISGHATLYWYRQILGQGPELLVQFQDESVVDDSQLPKDRFSAERLKGVDSTLKIQPAELGDSAMYLCASSPRDVLQETQYFGPGTRLLVL.

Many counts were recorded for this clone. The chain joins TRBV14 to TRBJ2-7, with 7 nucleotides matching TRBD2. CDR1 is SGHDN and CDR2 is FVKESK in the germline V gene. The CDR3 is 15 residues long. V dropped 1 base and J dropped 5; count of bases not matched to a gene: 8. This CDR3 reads CASSQVGGLGDEQYF. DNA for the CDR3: TGTGCCAGCAGCCAAGTGGGAGGGCTAGGCGACGAGCAGTACTTC.

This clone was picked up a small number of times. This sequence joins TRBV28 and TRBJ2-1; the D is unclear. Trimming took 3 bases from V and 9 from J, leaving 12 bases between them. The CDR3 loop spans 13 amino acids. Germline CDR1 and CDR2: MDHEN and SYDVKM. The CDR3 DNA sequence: TGTGCCAGCAGTTTTGGGCTTACCGGTGAGCAGTTCTTC. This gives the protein CASSFGLTGEQFF.

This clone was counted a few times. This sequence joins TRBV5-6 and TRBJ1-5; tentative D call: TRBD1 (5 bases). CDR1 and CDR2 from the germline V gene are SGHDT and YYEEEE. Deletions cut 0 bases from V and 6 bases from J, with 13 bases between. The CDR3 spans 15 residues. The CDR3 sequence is CASSLGERGVQPQHF. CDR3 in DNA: TGTGCCAGCAGCTTGGGGGAGAGGGGCGTTCAGCCCCAGCATTTT.